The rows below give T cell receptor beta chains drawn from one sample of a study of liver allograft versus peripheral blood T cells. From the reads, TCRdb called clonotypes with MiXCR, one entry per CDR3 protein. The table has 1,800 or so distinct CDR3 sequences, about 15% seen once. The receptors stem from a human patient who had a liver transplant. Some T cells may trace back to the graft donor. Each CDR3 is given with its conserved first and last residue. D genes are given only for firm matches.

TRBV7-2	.	CASSLEAERYEQYF
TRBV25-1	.	CASSPREQSPAFF
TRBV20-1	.	CSAGTDGFYGYTF
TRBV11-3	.	CASSYGPNTEAFF
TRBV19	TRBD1	CASSSTGFGTYEQYF
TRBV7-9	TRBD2	CASSSPGGLKNIQYF
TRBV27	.	CASSLAAGTGELFF
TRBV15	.	CATSRDFGARGYTF
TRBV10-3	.	CAIKAGQGSYEQYF
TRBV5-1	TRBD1	CASRRGQGEANYGYTF
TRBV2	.	CASSGFEGNEKLFF
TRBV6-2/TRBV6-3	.	CASSFAGAIGNQPQHF
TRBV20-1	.	CSARDQGNEKLFF
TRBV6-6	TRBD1	CASGGTGNSGANVLTF
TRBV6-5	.	CASSYRTAIDTQYF
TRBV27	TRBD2	CASRMEFPAGVRTGELFF
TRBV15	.	CATSSRRGSTDTQYF
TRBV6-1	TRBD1	CASRAGTGLDTEAFF
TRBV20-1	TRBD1	CSAIRTGALEQYF
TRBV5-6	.	CASRSGETQYF
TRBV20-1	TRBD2	CSARETSGYNEQFF
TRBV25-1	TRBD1	CASRLTGAVGYTF
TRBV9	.	CASSIRASRGYGYTF
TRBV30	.	CAWSVSLVSGYTEAFF
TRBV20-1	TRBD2	CSARVQGLAGGLLEQYF
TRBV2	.	CASSEPASYGYTF
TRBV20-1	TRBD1	CSASGQGAAYTF
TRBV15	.	CATSRDLPHGANTGELFF
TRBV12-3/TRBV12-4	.	CASRQEDLAVEAFF